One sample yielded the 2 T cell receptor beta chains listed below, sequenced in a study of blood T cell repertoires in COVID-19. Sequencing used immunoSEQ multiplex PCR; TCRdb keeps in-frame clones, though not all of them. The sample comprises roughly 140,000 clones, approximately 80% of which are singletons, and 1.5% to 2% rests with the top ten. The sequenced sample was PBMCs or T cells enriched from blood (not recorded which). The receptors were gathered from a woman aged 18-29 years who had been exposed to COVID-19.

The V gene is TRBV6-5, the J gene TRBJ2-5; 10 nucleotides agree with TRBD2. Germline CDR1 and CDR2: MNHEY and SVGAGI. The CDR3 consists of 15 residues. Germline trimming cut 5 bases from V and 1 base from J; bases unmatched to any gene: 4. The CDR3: CASSRTSGPQETQYF. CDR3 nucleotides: TGTGCCAGCAGTCGGACTAGCGGACCCCAAGAGACCCAGTACTTC.

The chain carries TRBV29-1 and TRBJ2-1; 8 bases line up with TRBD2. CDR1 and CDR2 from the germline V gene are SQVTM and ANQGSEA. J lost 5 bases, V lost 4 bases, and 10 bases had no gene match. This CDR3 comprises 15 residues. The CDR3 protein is CSVGWWGTRDNEQFF. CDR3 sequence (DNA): TGCAGCGTTGGCTGGTGGGGGACTAGAGACAATGAGCAGTTCTTC.